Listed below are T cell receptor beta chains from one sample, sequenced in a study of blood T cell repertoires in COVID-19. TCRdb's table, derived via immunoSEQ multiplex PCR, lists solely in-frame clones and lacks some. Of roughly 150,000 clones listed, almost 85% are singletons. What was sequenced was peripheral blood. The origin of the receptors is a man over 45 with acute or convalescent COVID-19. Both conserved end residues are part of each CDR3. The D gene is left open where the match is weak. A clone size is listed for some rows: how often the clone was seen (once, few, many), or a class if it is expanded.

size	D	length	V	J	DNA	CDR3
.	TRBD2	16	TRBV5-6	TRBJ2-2	TGTGCCAGCAGCCTGGGACTAGCGGGAGGTACCGGGGAGCTGTTTTTT	CASSLGLAGGTGELFF
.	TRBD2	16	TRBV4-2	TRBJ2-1	TGTGCCAGCAGCCAAGACCCTAGCGGGGGGGCCAATGAGCAGTTCTTC	CASSQDPSGGANEQFF
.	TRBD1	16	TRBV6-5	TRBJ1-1	TGTGCCAGCAGTTACACGGAGGGACAGGGGGCCCTTGAAGCTTTCTTT	CASSYTEGQGALEAFF
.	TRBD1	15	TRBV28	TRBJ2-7	TGTGCCAGCAGTTTAAGTAGGACAGGGGTTGGCGAGCAGTACTTC	CASSLSRTGVGEQYF
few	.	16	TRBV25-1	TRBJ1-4	TGTGCCAGCAGTGAATATCAGGGGCAGGGTAATGAAAAACTGTTTTTT	CASSEYQGQGNEKLFF
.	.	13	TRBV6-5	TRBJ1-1	TGTGCCAGCATTAAGGTGGGGGCTGGTGAAGCTTTCTTT	CASIKVGAGEAFF
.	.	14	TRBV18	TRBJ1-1	TGTGCCAGCTCTACGGAGGCGGGGGACACTGAAGCTTTCTTT	CASSTEAGDTEAFF
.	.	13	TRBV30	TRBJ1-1	TGTGCCTGGAAAGGCGGGATGAACACTGAAGCTTTCTTT	CAWKGGMNTEAFF
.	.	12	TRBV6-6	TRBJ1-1	TGTGCCAGCAGCGAGGTAGGCACTGAAGCTTTCTTT	CASSEVGTEAFF
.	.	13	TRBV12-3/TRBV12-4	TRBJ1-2	TGTGCCAGCAGGCATCGTCGGTTGGATGGCTACACCTTC	CASRHRRLDGYTF
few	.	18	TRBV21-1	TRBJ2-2	TGTGCCAGCAGCAAACAACTAGCGGGGGGTTCGAACACCGGGGAGCTGTTTTTT	CASSKQLAGGSNTGELFF
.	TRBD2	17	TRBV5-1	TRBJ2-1	TGCGCCAGCAGCTTGGGGGGTAGCGGGGTCTCCTACAATGAGCAGTTCTTC	CASSLGGSGVSYNEQFF
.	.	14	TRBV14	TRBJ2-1	TGTGCCAGCAGCCAATTCCAGGTTTTCGGTGAGCAGTTCTTC	CASSQFQVFGEQFF
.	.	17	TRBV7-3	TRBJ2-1	TGTGCCAGCAGCTTGATAGCGAGTAGGACCTCCTACAATGAGCAGTTCTTC	CASSLIASRTSYNEQFF
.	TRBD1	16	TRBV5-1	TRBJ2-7	TGCGCCAGCAGGCAACAGGGGTCCGAAAGCTCCTACGAGCAGTACTTC	CASRQQGSESSYEQYF
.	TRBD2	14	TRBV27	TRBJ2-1	TGTGCCAGCAGTCTACTAGCGGGAGGGAATGAGCAGTTCTTC	CASSLLAGGNEQFF
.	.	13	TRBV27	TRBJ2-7	TGTGCCAGCAGTTCGACAGCCATAGTCGAGCAGTACTTC	CASSSTAIVEQYF
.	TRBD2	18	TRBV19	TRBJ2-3	TGTGCCAGTAGTGTCCCGGGACTAGCGGGAGGTAAAAAAGATACGCAGTATTTT	CASSVPGLAGGKKDTQYF
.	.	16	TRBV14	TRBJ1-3	TGTGCCAGCAGCCAAGTTGCAGGGATCGTCGGAAACACCATATATTTT	CASSQVAGIVGNTIYF
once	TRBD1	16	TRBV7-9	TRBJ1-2	TGTGCCAGCAGCTCAGAGGCCGGGACAGGGAGCTATGGCTACACCTTC	CASSSEAGTGSYGYTF
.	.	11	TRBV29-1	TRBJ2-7	TGCAGCGCCGCTAACAGTTACGAGCAGTACTTC	CSAANSYEQYF
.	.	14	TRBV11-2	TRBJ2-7	TGTGCCAGCAGTCCTGGAACTGGGCCCTACGAGCAGTACTTC	CASSPGTGPYEQYF
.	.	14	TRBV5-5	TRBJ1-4	TGTGCCAGCAGCTTGGCTCCAACTAATGAAAAACTGTTTTTT	CASSLAPTNEKLFF